This T cell receptor (beta chain) was captured in a study of T-cell memory formation after mild COVID-19. Libraries for TCRalpha and TCRbeta carried sample barcodes and unique molecular identifiers via 5'RACE. TCRdb re-called the 5' RACE reads through MiXCR, storing one row per CDR3 protein. The sample has just under 150,000 distinct CDR3 sequences, less than 20% seen once. Study conclusions and caveats: Among clones peaking at day 37 in the second wave, SARS-CoV-2 specificity remained unconfirmed. There were some responding clones in pre-infection memory, which suggested that cross-reactive memory had joined. Researchers report contracting CD4+ clones mostly in CM and EM, with CD8+ clones in EMRA.

In germline, CDR1 is LGHDT, CDR2 YNNKEL (reference sequence). The CDR3 totals 17 residues. With 4 bases removed from V and 1 base from J, the gap between germline ends came to 19 bases. On this clonotype: What it binds is not known.

The sequencing input was PBMCs or a T cell subset sorted from them (not recorded which). The rearrangement joins TRBV3-1 to TRBJ1-1, with D unresolved. This receptor was taken from an adult woman who had mild COVID-19 (a few samples of this study predate the infection). Cell type and time point are not known. CDR3 coding DNA: TGTGCCAGCAGCCGCTACGTCGGCCATCCTGGGAACACTGAAGCTTTCTTT. Encoded protein: CASSRYVGHPGNTEAFF.